The clone carrying this TCR beta chain was seen many times. Trimming took 4 bases from V and 6 from J; bases not matched to a gene: 6. This CDR3 has 15 residues. These data are taken from a study of identical twins. One entry per CDR3 protein results from TCRdb running MiXCR on the 5' RACE reads. In the table there are roughly 630,000 distinct CDR3 sequences, just over 7% of which are singletons. This sample also appeared in a second study, on yellow fever vaccine responses in identical twins.

The rearrangement uses TRBV12-3 or TRBV12-4 and TRBJ2-3; the match to TRBD2 covers 11 bases. The sequence was obtained from a woman in her late teens or twenties in good health. Sequenced input: PBMCs. The CDR3 DNA sequence: TGTGCCAGCAGTTCCATAGCGGGGGGGCCCGATACGCAGTATTTT. This sequence encodes CASSSIAGGPDTQYF.